One sample yielded the 25 T cell receptor beta chains listed below, sequenced in a study of Ad26.COV2.S vaccination and SARS-CoV-2 variants. Treatment specified: around 19 received Ad26.COV2.S at low or high dose, single or two shots; a few received placebo; per-sample allocation not given. Samples were taken on day 63 after the first vaccine or placebo injection. Using immunoSEQ multiplex PCR, the repertoire was profiled, and TCRdb retains in-frame clones only, with some absent. The sample records about 400,000 clones, about 91% being singletons. The sequenced sample was peripheral blood, obtained in a trial of Ad26.COV2.S vaccine versus placebo. Receptors originate from a person aged 18-60 years who received the Ad26.COV2.S COVID-19 vaccine or a placebo.

V gene TRBV6-5 combines with J gene TRBJ2-3; D call uncertain. CDR3 length: 16 residues. V dropped 2 bases and J dropped 2 bases, with 14 bases sitting between them. Germline V lookup: CDR1 MNHEY, CDR2 SVGAGI. The CDR3 DNA reads as TGTGCCAGCAGTTACGATAAGCGCCTTCCCACAGATACGCAGTATTTT. Protein: CASSYDKRLPTDTQYF.

Worth noting for this clone: The junction differs from germline at one of its ends, possibly a read error. V usage is TRBV30 and J usage is TRBJ1-1; D gene uncertain. Germline V gene lookup returns CDR1 GTSNPN and CDR2 SVGIG (reference sequence). The CDR3 sequence is 10 residues long. The CDR3 DNA follows: TGTGCCTGGAGTGGGGTTGTACAGACCTTT. It codes for CAWSGVVQTF.

The chain links TRBV5-4 to TRBJ1-1; D is perhaps TRBD1 (6 bases). Germline lookup yields CDR1 SGHNT and CDR2 YYREEE (reference sequence). Trimming pared 6 bases from V and 5 bases from J, leaving 20 bases between. The CDR3 runs to 15 residues. The chain's CDR3 is CASTQTGLGRTEAFF. In DNA form, the CDR3 reads TGTGCCAGCACCCAAACAGGGCTGGGAAGGACTGAAGCTTTCTTT. The full variable domain, with the rest looked up from reference TRBV5-4 and TRBJ1-1, is ETGVTQSPTHLIKTRGQQVTLRCSSQSGHNTVSWYQQALGQGPQFIFQYYREEENGRGNFPPRFSGLQFPNYSSELNVNALELDDSALYLCASTQTGLGRTEAFFGQGTRLTVV.

This clone occurred many times. CDR3 sequence reads: CASSQGNRPTNEKLFF. The CDR3 DNA reads as TGCGCCAGCAGCCAAGGGAACAGACCAACTAATGAAAAACTGTTTTTT. The chain couples TRBV4-1 to TRBJ1-4; no clear D. The CDR3 contains 16 residues. The V end lost 1 base, the J end lost 0 bases, and 9 bases lay between the germline ends. CDR1 is MGHRA, CDR2 YSYEKL, per germline.

The chain uses TRBV28 and TRBJ2-2, with D uncertain. Looked up from germline, CDR1 is MDHEN and CDR2 is SYDVKM. The V end was cut by 4 bases, the J end by 7 bases, with 13 bases between. This CDR3 contains 14 residues. CDR3 amino acids: CASSWGWGNGELFF. CDR3 coding DNA: TGTGCCAGCAGTTGGGGTTGGGGAAACGGGGAGCTGTTTTTT.

The chain has TRBV30 and TRBJ2-7; 7 positions agree with TRBD2. CDR1 is GTSNPN, CDR2 SVGIG, per germline (reference sequence). Losses at the gene ends were 2 bases for V and 2 bases for J; bases not matched to a gene: 15. The CDR3 has 17 amino acids. This chain's CDR3 is CAWSSPGEGIKTYEQYF. As DNA, the CDR3 is TGTGCCTGGAGTTCTCCGGGGGAGGGGATTAAGACCTACGAGCAGTACTTC.

CDR3 protein: CASSILVPNTEAFF. In DNA, the CDR3 is TGTGCCAGTAGTATTTTGGTCCCGAACACTGAAGCTTTCTTT. This chain links TRBV19 with TRBJ1-1; D remains ambiguous. Germline CDR1 LNHDA, CDR2 SQIVND (reference sequence). Trimming stripped 3 bases from V and 1 base from J, with 9 bases between. This CDR3 has 14 amino acids. Based on the CDR3 plus reference TRBV19 and TRBJ1-1, the full variable domain is DGGITQSPKYLFRKEGQNVTLSCEQNLNHDAMYWYRQDPGQGLRLIYYSQIVNDFQKGDIAEGYSVSREKKESFPLTVTSAQKNPTAFYLCASSILVPNTEAFFGQGTRLTVV.

CDR3 in DNA: TGTGCCACCAGCAGGGGCCCGAGTAACGAGCAGTACTTC. This encodes CATSRGPSNEQYF. The chain uses TRBV15 and TRBJ2-7; D is unresolved. The germline V and J ends were trimmed by 3 bases and 5 bases, with 11 bases remaining between them. Germline loops: CDR1 LNHNV, CDR2 YYDKDF (reference sequence). CDR3 length: 13 residues.

This chain links TRBV9 with TRBJ2-1, with 10 bases identical to TRBD2. V was clipped by 3 bases and J by 2 bases; unmatched bases: 8. The CDR3 covers 17 residues. Germline lookup yields CDR1 SGDLS and CDR2 YYNGEE. The CDR3 DNA reads TGTGCCAGCAGCGAGACCGCCCTAGCGGGAGCCTACAATGAGCAGTTCTTC. Its protein product is CASSETALAGAYNEQFF.

The CDR3 sequence is CASSLTGQTNTGELFF. Here the CDR3 DNA reads TGTGCCAGCTCACTAACGGGACAGACGAACACCGGGGAGCTGTTTTTT. The chain uses TRBV18 and TRBJ2-2, with 7 bases identical to TRBD1. This CDR3 region has 16 residues. Trimming took 4 bases from V and 0 from J; bases not matched to a gene: 5. The germline CDR1 and CDR2 sequences are KGHSH and LQKENI.

CDR3 sequence (DNA): TGTGCCATCAGTGAGCCACTGACAGGCGACCAGCAGTACTTC. Translating it yields CAISEPLTGDQQYF. The chain employs TRBV10-3 and TRBJ2-7; a weak D match, TRBD1 (6 bases). Germline V lookup: CDR1 ENHRY, CDR2 SYGVKD. Trimming left V 2 bases short and J 8 bases short, with 16 bases between. This CDR3 contains 14 residues.

The J gene is TRBJ2-3, the V gene TRBV9; TRBD2 matches at 9 bases. The germline V gene encodes CDR1 SGDLS and CDR2 YYNGEE. The V gene end was trimmed by 4 bases and the J gene end by 4 bases; junction bases not matched to a gene: 4. The CDR3 has 14 residues. This CDR3 reads CASSPLAGADTQYF. The CDR3 coding sequence is TGTGCCAGCAGCCCACTAGCGGGCGCAGATACGCAGTATTTT. Full variable domain (remainder filled in from reference TRBV9 and TRBJ2-3): DSGVTQTPKHLITATGQRVTLRCSPRSGDLSVYWYQQSLDQGLQFLIQYYNGEERAKGNILERFSAQQFPDLHSELNLSSLELGDSALYFCASSPLAGADTQYFGPGTRLTVL.

This chain links TRBV5-1 with TRBJ2-5; 7 nucleotides agree with TRBD1. Germline values: CDR1 SGHRS, CDR2 YFSETQ. The J segment lost 5 bases and the V segment lost 4 bases, leaving 14 bases of the junction unmatched. The CDR3 is 16 amino acids. The CDR3 sequence is CASSSSKGAGAETQYF. The CDR3 DNA sequence: TGCGCCAGCAGCAGTTCAAAGGGGGCCGGGGCGGAGACCCAGTACTTC.

This chain uses TRBV19 with TRBJ1-5; no clear D. This CDR3 contains 11 residues. With 6 bases removed from V and 9 bases from J, the gap between germline ends came to 9 bases. CDR1 is LNHDA and CDR2 is SQIVND in the germline V gene (reference sequence). The CDR3 reads CASSQWGPQHF. The CDR3 DNA reads TGTGCCAGTAGCCAATGGGGGCCCCAGCATTTT.

The rearrangement uses TRBV28 and TRBJ2-1; weak D call: TRBD2 (6 bases). CDR1 MDHEN and CDR2 SYDVKM come from the germline V gene. Trimming shortened V by 10 bases and J by 2 bases, and 15 bases separated the two germline ends. The CDR3 totals 14 residues. CDR3 coding DNA: TGTGCCACGGTGGGACTTCCACCCTACAATGAGCAGTTCTTC. Translation: CATVGLPPYNEQFF.

V gene TRBV30 combines with J gene TRBJ1-1; 8 bases agree with TRBD1. This CDR3 is 16 amino acids long. Looked up from germline, CDR1 is GTSNPN and CDR2 is SVGIG (reference sequence). V shed 2 bases, J shed 3 bases, and the junction held 11 bases outside the gene matches. CDR3 residues: CAWSSRTGRIDTEAFF. The CDR3 coding sequence is TGTGCCTGGAGTTCCCGGACAGGGAGGATTGACACTGAAGCTTTCTTT.

This sequence joins TRBV7-3 and TRBJ2-7; 8 nucleotides match TRBD2. Germline trimming cut 5 bases from V and 5 bases from J; bases unmatched to any gene: 23. This CDR3 is built from 19 residues. The germline V gene encodes CDR1 SGHTA and CDR2 FQGTGA. CDR3 sequence reads: CASSSPGRRVAGNRDEQYF. The CDR3 nucleotides read TGTGCCAGCAGCAGCCCGGGACGGCGTGTAGCGGGAAACAGGGACGAGCAGTACTTC.

The V gene is TRBV12-3 or TRBV12-4, the J gene TRBJ2-2, with D uncertain. The CDR3 has 13 amino acids. The V end was cut by 7 bases, the J end by 0 bases, with 6 bases between. CDR3 in amino acids: CASTKTNTGELFF. CDR3 coding DNA: TGTGCCAGCACCAAGACGAACACCGGGGAGCTGTTTTTT.

The CDR3 sequence: CASSLDREGLEGEQYF. DNA of the CDR3: TGCGCCAGCAGCTTGGATCGGGAGGGGCTTGAGGGCGAGCAGTACTTC. V usage is TRBV5-1 and J usage is TRBJ2-7, with TRBD2 identical over 8 bases. This CDR3 has 16 amino acids. The junction had 11 bases not matched to a gene; V was cut back by 0 bases and J by 6 bases. Germline loops: CDR1 SGHRS, CDR2 YFSETQ.

V gene TRBV12-5 combines with J gene TRBJ1-5, with D tentatively TRBD1 (5 bases). V was shortened by 3 bases and J by 4 bases, with 19 bases between the two germline ends. Germline assignment: CDR1 LGHNT and CDR2 FRNRAP. This CDR3 is 17 amino acids long. The CDR3 nucleotides read TGTGCTAGTGGTTTCACCTTGGGGGATGGGGGGAATCAGCCCCAGCATTTT. Translating it yields CASGFTLGDGGNQPQHF.

The CDR3 here is CASSFQGGSYEQYF. The DNA of the CDR3 is TGTGCCAGCAGCTTTCAAGGGGGCTCCTACGAGCAGTACTTC. The genes are TRBV5-4 and TRBJ2-7; tentatively, D is TRBD1 (6 bases). Germline assignment: CDR1 SGHNT and CDR2 YYREEE (reference sequence). This CDR3 has 14 amino acids. Trimming stripped 2 bases from V and 0 bases from J, with 9 bases between.

The chain links TRBV11-2 to TRBJ2-7; 7 nucleotides agree with TRBD1. This CDR3 spans 12 amino acids. V was clipped by 5 bases and J by 5 bases; unmatched bases: 3. Germline loops: CDR1 SGHAT, CDR2 FQNNGV. CDR3 sequence (DNA): TGTGCCAGCAGCGACAGGGTCCACGAGCAGTACTTC. Translating it yields CASSDRVHEQYF.

The chain carries TRBV7-9 and TRBJ1-1; TRBD1 might be the D (6 bases). V was shortened by 5 bases and J by 1 base, with 11 bases between the two germline ends. Per germline, CDR1 SEHNR and CDR2 FQNEAQ (reference sequence). The CDR3 has 14 residues. Here the CDR3 DNA reads TGTGCCAGCAGCCCACTGACAGGGAACACTGAAGCTTTCTTT. Translating it yields CASSPLTGNTEAFF.

The rearrangement joins TRBV29-1 to TRBJ2-2; D is unclear. This CDR3 contains 12 residues. Germline CDR1 is SQVTM and CDR2 is ANQGSEA. The V gene lost 5 bases and the J gene lost 4 bases, with 8 bases spanning the gap. This CDR3 reads CSVTLGTGELFF. CDR3 bases: TGCAGCGTTACTTTAGGCACCGGGGAGCTGTTTTTT.

The rearrangement uses TRBV5-1 and TRBJ2-2; 10 nucleotides agree with TRBD1. Germline-derived CDR1 and CDR2 are SGHRS and YFSETQ. The CDR3 length is 14 residues. The junction had 1 base not matched to a gene; V was cut back by 3 bases and J by 5 bases. The chain's CDR3 is CASSWGQGTGELFF. As DNA, the CDR3 is TGCGCCAGCAGCTGGGGACAGGGGACCGGGGAGCTGTTTTTT.